Listed here are 5 T cell receptor beta chains from one sample, sequenced in a study of blood T cell repertoires in COVID-19. Measured with immunoSEQ multiplex PCR; TCRdb has only the in-frame clones, and not every one. The sample yields about 220,000 clones, 80% to 90% seen once. Sequencing was done on a sample of PBMCs or T cells enriched from blood (not recorded which). The receptors were gathered from a woman aged 50 to 60 with acute COVID-19.

Here the CDR3 reads CAWSHAGGQPQHF. The CDR3 bases are TGTGCCTGGAGTCACGCGGGGGGACAGCCCCAGCATTTT. The V and J genes are TRBV30 and TRBJ1-5, with D maybe TRBD1 (5 bases). The V gene lost 2 bases and the J gene lost 7 bases, with 12 bases spanning the gap. Germline CDR1 is GTSNPN and CDR2 is SVGIG (reference sequence). The CDR3 has 13 amino acids.

This rearrangement joins TRBV28 to TRBJ2-7; TRBD1 aligns across 10 bases. Germline trimming cut 5 bases from V and 3 bases from J; bases unmatched to any gene: 4. Looked up from germline, CDR1 is MDHEN and CDR2 is SYDVKM. The CDR3 covers 14 residues. Written as DNA, the CDR3 is TGTGCCAGCAGTCGACAGGGGGCGGTCTACGAGCAGTACTTC. Encoded protein: CASSRQGAVYEQYF. The full variable domain, in which reference TRBV28 and TRBJ2-7 provide the parts outside the CDR3, is DVKVTQSSRYLVKRTGEKVFLECVQDMDHENMFWYRQDPGLGLRLIYFSYDVKMKEKGDIPEGYSVSREKKERFSLILESASTNQTSMYLCASSRQGAVYEQYFGPGTRLTVT.

V gene TRBV19 combines with J gene TRBJ1-2; D not resolved. CDR1 is LNHDA and CDR2 is SQIVND in the germline V gene (reference sequence). Trimming took 3 bases from V and 2 from J, leaving 7 bases between them. This CDR3 is built from 13 residues. The CDR3 nucleotides are TGTGCCAGTAGTATGAGACAAAACTATGGCTACACCTTC. Translated, it gives CASSMRQNYGYTF.

The chain links TRBV30 to TRBJ2-1; D is uncertain. The germline V and J ends were trimmed by 1 base and 4 bases, with 5 bases remaining between them. Germline assignment: CDR1 GTSNPN and CDR2 SVGIG (reference sequence). This CDR3 has 12 amino acids. The DNA for the CDR3 is TGTGCCTGGAGTGGGCAGTACAATGAGCAGTTCTTC. It is translated as CAWSGQYNEQFF.

This clone was seen more than once but under ten times. This chain connects TRBV11-2 to TRBJ1-1, with no clear D. This CDR3 is 16 amino acids long. Germline CDR1 and CDR2: SGHAT and FQNNGV. Trimming stripped 2 bases from V and 4 bases from J, with 17 bases between. CDR3 in amino acids: CASSLSLGRIGTEAFF. CDR3 DNA: TGTGCCAGCAGCTTAAGTTTAGGGAGAATCGGCACTGAAGCTTTCTTT. The variable domain in full, with the rest retrieved from reference TRBV11-2 and TRBJ1-1, is EAGVAQSPRYKIIEKRQSVAFWCNPISGHATLYWYQQILGQGPKLLIQFQNNGVVDDSQLPKDRFSAERLKGVDSTLKIQPAKLEDSAVYLCASSLSLGRIGTEAFFGQGTRLTVV.